The clone carrying this T cell receptor (beta chain) was counted only a few times. This entry comes from a study of identical twins. TCRdb fed the 5' RACE reads into MiXCR, producing one record per CDR3 protein. The sample lists 250,000 or so distinct CDR3 sequences, about 8.3% occurring once. This CDR3 region has 14 residues. Germline loops: CDR1 MNHNS, CDR2 SASEGT. Losses at the gene ends were 7 bases for V and 5 bases for J; bases not matched to a gene: 5. The data were also submitted as part of a second study, on yellow fever vaccine responses in identical twins.

The clonotype originates from a woman aged 18-29 years in good health. The specimen was CD8+ T cells sorted from blood. V usage is TRBV6-1 and J usage is TRBJ2-3; TRBD2 aligns across 11 bases. In DNA, the CDR3 is TGTGCCAGCACAACTAGCGGGAGTTTAGATACGCAGTATTTT. It yields the protein CASTTSGSLDTQYF.